This T cell receptor beta chain derives from a study of regulatory T cells in long-lasting Graves disease. Regarding the study as a whole: Persistent disease exhibited a predilection for TRBV28, TRBJ1-2 and TRBJ2-5.

This clonotype was seen many times. The antigen remains unidentified. Construction of TCR beta libraries relied on iRepertoire HTBI primers and on Arm-PCR targeting CDR3 regions. How the authors handled the data: Samples collectively showed around 56 TRBV and approximately 15 TRBJ segments. A single record per CDR3 protein comes from TCRdb applying MiXCR to the multiplex PCR reads. In this record, the V and J calls reflect TCRdb's handling and not the investigators' own analysis. The data hold around 400,000 distinct CDR3 sequences, with about 14% observed a single time. The CDR3 covers 15 residues. The germline gives CDR1 SGHDT, CDR2 YYEEEE. Trimming removed 4 bases at V and 4 bases at J, with 12 bases between. Indicated time point: newly diagnosed GD, antithyroid drugs for less than 3 months. PBMC RNA served as the TCR library source. From an endocrinology department in Xi'an, China, came the patients.

This receptor was taken from a female donor with Graves disease. The gene calls are TRBV5-6 and TRBJ2-6; D call uncertain. This specimen was peripheral blood mononuclear cells (PBMCs), taken at new diagnosis, from a patient treated with antithyroid drugs. CDR3 in DNA: TGTGCCAGCAGCAGAATAAATCCCGGGGCCAACGTCCTGACTTTC. Its translation: CASSRINPGANVLTF.